The sample holds one count of the clone carrying this T cell receptor (beta chain). The antigen remains undetermined. The table came from immunoSEQ multiplex PCR; TCRdb's copy has only in-frame clones and leaves some out. The sample consists of some 150,000 clones, 90% of them appearing once. These data are taken from a study of T cell responses to AZD1222 COVID-19 vaccine. Study-level points and caveats: No repertoire was sampled before or during the peak T cell response, only after it. White British people made up most donors, females outnumbered males, and clonal diversity was possibly underestimated. Only a handful of AZD1222 recipients were seropositive at baseline.

The CDR3 loop spans 17 amino acids. CDR1 MDHEN and CDR2 SYDVKM come from the germline V gene. V lost 6 bases, J lost 5 bases, and 17 bases stayed unmatched. The TCR sequence derives from an adult in good health. This material consisted of peripheral blood, taken on day 0 of AZD1222 vaccination. J is TRBJ2-3 and V is TRBV28; 7 bases line up with TRBD2. CDR3 DNA sequence: TGTGCCAGCAGCATCTTCCACGGGGCGGGAGTAGGAGATACGCAGTATTTT. Its translation: CASSIFHGAGVGDTQYF.